There are many counts of the clone carrying this TCR beta chain. Antigen: not known. The CDR3 totals 16 residues. Germline CDR1 MNHEY, CDR2 SMNVEV (reference sequence). Trimming shortened V by 6 bases and J by 3 bases, and 18 bases separated the two germline ends. Study-wide findings and caveats: Tumor-infiltrating Treg TCR alpha and beta sequences overlapped most with tumor naive CD4+ T cells, then blood naive.

Semi-nested PCR with Nested Universal Primer A followed constant-region reverse priming of full-length variable regions. Each CDR3 protein is one row after TCRdb ran MiXCR on the 5' RACE reads. Among tens of thousands of distinct CDR3 sequences, 28% were seen once, and the ten largest hold under 2.5%. Sequencing used naive CD4+ T cells sorted from blood. Subset described: naive CD4+ T cells, CD4+CD45RA+CD25-. The source of this sequence is a female donor with breast cancer. The V call is TRBV27, the J call TRBJ2-1; D tentatively fits TRBD1 or TRBD2 (5 bases each). CDR3 sequence reads: CASRRTGTPVYNEQFF. CDR3 nucleotide sequence: TGTGCCAGCAGGAGGACCGGGACGCCCGTCTACAATGAGCAGTTCTTC.